This T cell receptor (beta chain) was captured by sequencing in a study of OX40 agonist ivuxolimab in advanced cancers. Study background: Previous treatment with anti-PD-1, anti-PD-L1 or anti-CTLA-4 therapy was allowed; approximately 40% had received some.

Profiling relied on immunoSEQ multiplex PCR, and the TCRdb table lists in-frame clones only, not all of them. The table lists about 48,000 clones, 70% to 90% of them singletons, with 9% to 10% in the top ten. On this clone itself: Its cognate antigen is unknown.

Study conclusions and caveats: Antigen specificity remained undetermined for the expanded peripheral T cells. CD4+ and CD8+ T cells in blood underwent clonal expansion by week 6 at 0.1 to 3.0 mg/kg.

The CDR3 consists of 16 residues. The germline CDR1 and CDR2 sequences are SGDLS and YYNGEE. Trimming cost V 1 base and J 7 bases, with 18 bases left between them. The rearrangement links TRBV9 to TRBJ1-3; D unclear. The receptor was isolated from an adult with an advanced solid tumor such as melanoma, head and neck, liver or kidney cancer. The sequencing here drew on CD4+ or CD8+ T cells sorted from blood, taken in a trial of the OX40 agonist ivuxolimab. DNA for the CDR3: TGTGCCAGCAGCGTAAGTCCCTTAAGTTCCCGGAACACCATATATTTT. Protein product: CASSVSPLSSRNTIYF.